The rows below give T cell receptor beta chains drawn from one sample of a study of glioma-infiltrating T cells after dendritic cell vaccination. The data were produced by immunoSEQ multiplex PCR, yet TCRdb's version contains in-frame clones alone and is incomplete. The sample consists of 80,000 to 95,000 clones, less than 85% of them appearing once. Material: blood, obtained after dendritic cell vaccination. Receptors were obtained from a human donor with glioblastoma. Each CDR3 is given with its conserved first and last residue. Fields, in order: CDR3 length, J gene, V gene, clone size, D gene, CDR3 DNA, CDR3 protein. D genes are given only for firm matches. A clone size is listed for some rows: how often the clone was seen (once, few, many), or a class if it is expanded.

CDR3 length: 13; J gene: TRBJ1-4; V gene: TRBV10-3; clone size: once; D gene: NA; CDR3 DNA: TGTGCCATCAGCCGGGGGTATAATGAAAAACTGTTTTTT; CDR3 protein: CAISRGYNEKLFF
CDR3 length: 13; J gene: TRBJ1-1; V gene: TRBV11-1; clone size: NA; D gene: NA; CDR3 DNA: TGTGCCAGCAGCTTACAAACAAACACTGAAGCTTTCTTT; CDR3 protein: CASSLQTNTEAFF
CDR3 length: 14; J gene: TRBJ2-2; V gene: TRBV19; clone size: NA; D gene: NA; CDR3 DNA: TGTGCCAGTAGTCCAAATGGGGGGACCGGGGAGCTGTTTTTT; CDR3 protein: CASSPNGGTGELFF
CDR3 length: 13; J gene: TRBJ1-1; V gene: TRBV11-2; clone size: NA; D gene: TRBD1; CDR3 DNA: TGTGCCAGCAGCTTGACAGGGGGCACTGAAGCTTTCTTT; CDR3 protein: CASSLTGGTEAFF
CDR3 length: 16; J gene: TRBJ2-7; V gene: TRBV5-4; clone size: once; D gene: NA; CDR3 DNA: TGTGCCAGCAGCTTGGGTAGGAACAGTGGACTCTACGAGCAGTACTTC; CDR3 protein: CASSLGRNSGLYEQYF
CDR3 length: 17; J gene: TRBJ1-2; V gene: TRBV2; clone size: once; D gene: TRBD1; CDR3 DNA: TGTGCCAGCAGTGAAAGAGGGGGGACAGGGGGCGCAGATGGCTACACCTTC; CDR3 protein: CASSERGGTGGADGYTF
CDR3 length: 15; J gene: TRBJ2-7; V gene: TRBV11-2; clone size: NA; D gene: NA; CDR3 DNA: TGTGCCAGCAGCTTGGAGCAGGGCGGAACCTACGAGCAGTACTTC; CDR3 protein: CASSLEQGGTYEQYF
CDR3 length: 16; J gene: TRBJ2-4; V gene: TRBV9; clone size: NA; D gene: NA; CDR3 DNA: TGTGCCAGCAGCGTAGGTCAGGGGATAGCCAAAAACATTCAGTACTTC; CDR3 protein: CASSVGQGIAKNIQYF
CDR3 length: 19; J gene: TRBJ1-5; V gene: TRBV10-2; clone size: NA; D gene: TRBD1; CDR3 DNA: TGCGCCAGCAGTGAGTCAGGCGGACAGGGTGTGGTGGGCAATCAGCCCCAGCATTTT; CDR3 protein: CASSESGGQGVVGNQPQHF
CDR3 length: 15; J gene: TRBJ2-3; V gene: TRBV6-4; clone size: NA; D gene: TRBD2; CDR3 DNA: TGTGCCAGCACCCCTTCTAGCGGAAGCACAGATACGCAGTATTTT; CDR3 protein: CASTPSSGSTDTQYF
CDR3 length: 15; J gene: TRBJ2-1; V gene: TRBV18; clone size: NA; D gene: NA; CDR3 DNA: TGTGCCAGCTCACCAACTGGGAGTCAATACAATGAGCAGTTCTTC; CDR3 protein: CASSPTGSQYNEQFF
CDR3 length: 13; J gene: TRBJ1-4; V gene: TRBV15; clone size: NA; D gene: NA; CDR3 DNA: TGTGCCACCAGCAGAGCCTTGAGTGAAAAACTGTTTTTT; CDR3 protein: CATSRALSEKLFF
CDR3 length: 13; J gene: TRBJ1-1; V gene: TRBV7-2; clone size: NA; D gene: NA; CDR3 DNA: TGTGCCAGCAGCTTAGTCAGGGTTGGGGAAGCTTTCTTT; CDR3 protein: CASSLVRVGEAFF
CDR3 length: 15; J gene: TRBJ2-1; V gene: TRBV7-2; clone size: NA; D gene: TRBD2; CDR3 DNA: TGTGCCAGCAGCCAAGGACTAGCGGGGGGGCTCGGGCAGTTCTTC; CDR3 protein: CASSQGLAGGLGQFF
CDR3 length: 15; J gene: TRBJ1-1; V gene: TRBV4-3; clone size: NA; D gene: NA; CDR3 DNA: TGCGCCAGCAGCCAAGATAACGGGGGTGTCACTGAAGCTTTCTTT; CDR3 protein: CASSQDNGGVTEAFF
CDR3 length: 16; J gene: TRBJ2-3; V gene: TRBV18; clone size: NA; D gene: TRBD2; CDR3 DNA: TGTGCCAGCTCACCTCCAGCGGGAGGCCGAGGGGATACGCAGTATTTT; CDR3 protein: CASSPPAGGRGDTQYF
CDR3 length: 13; J gene: TRBJ2-7; V gene: TRBV5-4; clone size: NA; D gene: NA; CDR3 DNA: TGTGCCAGCAGCCCCGGACAGTCCTACGAGCAGTACTTC; CDR3 protein: CASSPGQSYEQYF
CDR3 length: 16; J gene: TRBJ1-6; V gene: TRBV11-1; clone size: NA; D gene: NA; CDR3 DNA: TGTGCCAGCACCCTAGGGCGGGTACTGCAGAATTCACCCCTCCACTTT; CDR3 protein: CASTLGRVLQNSPLHF
CDR3 length: 14; J gene: TRBJ1-6; V gene: TRBV5-1; clone size: NA; D gene: NA; CDR3 DNA: TGCGCCAGCAGCCTACAGGGTGACAATTCACCCCTCCACTTT; CDR3 protein: CASSLQGDNSPLHF
CDR3 length: 18; J gene: TRBJ1-2; V gene: TRBV19; clone size: NA; D gene: TRBD1; CDR3 DNA: TGTGCCAGTAGCCGACCTGGGGACAGGGGCGAGGAGGACTATGGCTACACCTTC; CDR3 protein: CASSRPGDRGEEDYGYTF
CDR3 length: 15; J gene: TRBJ1-5; V gene: TRBV9; clone size: NA; D gene: NA; CDR3 DNA: TGTGCCAGCAGCGCTGCCCGGGACTCAGGTCAGCCCCAGCATTTT; CDR3 protein: CASSAARDSGQPQHF
CDR3 length: 15; J gene: TRBJ2-7; V gene: TRBV5-1; clone size: NA; D gene: TRBD1; CDR3 DNA: TGCGCCAGCAGCAAGGGACAGGGGAGCGCACGGGAGCAGTACTTC; CDR3 protein: CASSKGQGSAREQYF
CDR3 length: 14; J gene: TRBJ2-1; V gene: TRBV9; clone size: NA; D gene: TRBD2; CDR3 DNA: TGTGCCAGCTCCGGGACTAGCGGCTACAATGAGCAGTTCTTC; CDR3 protein: CASSGTSGYNEQFF
CDR3 length: 15; J gene: TRBJ2-7; V gene: TRBV11-3; clone size: NA; D gene: NA; CDR3 DNA: TGTGCCAGCAGCTTAAGACTTATCTACTCCTACGAGCAGTACTTC; CDR3 protein: CASSLRLIYSYEQYF
CDR3 length: 14; J gene: TRBJ2-3; V gene: TRBV9; clone size: NA; D gene: TRBD2; CDR3 DNA: TGTGCCAGCAGTGGGCGGGAGGCGACAGATACGCAGTATTTT; CDR3 protein: CASSGREATDTQYF
CDR3 length: 17; J gene: TRBJ1-4; V gene: TRBV7-9; clone size: NA; D gene: NA; CDR3 DNA: TGTGCCAGCAGCTCAACTGGGGCAGGGTATTCTAATGAAAAACTGTTTTTT; CDR3 protein: CASSSTGAGYSNEKLFF
CDR3 length: 13; J gene: TRBJ2-1; V gene: TRBV5-1; clone size: NA; D gene: TRBD2; CDR3 DNA: TGCGCCAGCAGCTTGGAGAGGGCGGGGGAAGTGTTCTTC; CDR3 protein: CASSLERAGEVFF
CDR3 length: 14; J gene: TRBJ2-7; V gene: TRBV14; clone size: once; D gene: NA; CDR3 DNA: TGTGCCAGCAGCCGCCTCGGAGTAGGCGGCGAGCAGTACTTC; CDR3 protein: CASSRLGVGGEQYF
CDR3 length: 12; J gene: TRBJ2-2; V gene: TRBV9; clone size: few; D gene: NA; CDR3 DNA: TGTGCCAGCAGCACTCGAACCGGGGAGCTGTTTTTT; CDR3 protein: CASSTRTGELFF
CDR3 length: 14; J gene: TRBJ1-4; V gene: TRBV6-6; clone size: once; D gene: NA; CDR3 DNA: TGTGCCAGCAGCACTGGGGGGTCTGGTGAAAAACTGTTTTTT; CDR3 protein: CASSTGGSGEKLFF
CDR3 length: 14; J gene: TRBJ2-1; V gene: TRBV15; clone size: NA; D gene: NA; CDR3 DNA: TGTGCCACCAGCAGCCAATGGGTAGGGGATGAGCAGTTCTTC; CDR3 protein: CATSSQWVGDEQFF
CDR3 length: 14; J gene: TRBJ1-6; V gene: TRBV7-9; clone size: NA; D gene: TRBD1; CDR3 DNA: TGTGCCAGCAGCTCGCGGGACAGGGGGCACACCCTCCACTTT; CDR3 protein: CASSSRDRGHTLHF
CDR3 length: 12; J gene: TRBJ2-1; V gene: TRBV7-2; clone size: NA; D gene: NA; CDR3 DNA: TGTGCCAGCAGCTCCACCTACAATGAGCAGTTCTTC; CDR3 protein: CASSSTYNEQFF
CDR3 length: 17; J gene: TRBJ2-7; V gene: TRBV5-6; clone size: NA; D gene: NA; CDR3 DNA: TGTGCCAGCAGCTTAGGAAGAAGCCGCGGGCTCTCCTACGAGCAGTACTTC; CDR3 protein: CASSLGRSRGLSYEQYF
CDR3 length: 14; J gene: TRBJ2-7; V gene: TRBV7-2; clone size: NA; D gene: TRBD1; CDR3 DNA: TGTGCCAGCAGCCCGGGACAGGGGGCCAGCGAGCAGTACTTC; CDR3 protein: CASSPGQGASEQYF
CDR3 length: 16; J gene: TRBJ2-1; V gene: TRBV18; clone size: NA; D gene: NA; CDR3 DNA: TGTGCCAGCTCACCACCGTCCCTAGGTCGTTACAATGAGCAGTTCTTC; CDR3 protein: CASSPPSLGRYNEQFF
CDR3 length: 15; J gene: TRBJ2-7; V gene: TRBV9; clone size: NA; D gene: TRBD1; CDR3 DNA: TGTGCCAGCAGCGTAGAGCCAGGGGGTACCTACGAGCAGTACTTC; CDR3 protein: CASSVEPGGTYEQYF
CDR3 length: 15; J gene: TRBJ1-1; V gene: TRBV7-9; clone size: NA; D gene: NA; CDR3 DNA: TGTGCCAGCAGCTTAGTGCCACAACCTAACACTGAAGCTTTCTTT; CDR3 protein: CASSLVPQPNTEAFF
CDR3 length: 15; J gene: TRBJ1-1; V gene: TRBV2; clone size: NA; D gene: TRBD1; CDR3 DNA: TGTGCCAGCAGTGAAGCGGGACAGGGGGCGATTGAAGCTTTCTTT; CDR3 protein: CASSEAGQGAIEAFF
CDR3 length: 13; J gene: TRBJ2-1; V gene: TRBV6-4; clone size: NA; D gene: NA; CDR3 DNA: TGTGCCAGCAGCCCCGGGACTCACAATGAGCAGTTCTTC; CDR3 protein: CASSPGTHNEQFF
CDR3 length: 13; J gene: TRBJ1-1; V gene: TRBV19; clone size: few; D gene: NA; CDR3 DNA: TGTGCCAGTAGTATTTCTAAGAACACTGAAGCTTTCTTT; CDR3 protein: CASSISKNTEAFF
CDR3 length: 13; J gene: TRBJ2-7; V gene: TRBV29-1; clone size: NA; D gene: TRBD2; CDR3 DNA: TGCAGCGTTGGCCTAGCGGGCAAAAACGAGCAGTACTTC; CDR3 protein: CSVGLAGKNEQYF
CDR3 length: 14; J gene: TRBJ2-7; V gene: TRBV9; clone size: NA; D gene: TRBD2; CDR3 DNA: TGTGCCAGCAGCGCCGGGACTAGCACCTACGAGCAGTACTTC; CDR3 protein: CASSAGTSTYEQYF
CDR3 length: 15; J gene: TRBJ2-2; V gene: TRBV5-1; clone size: NA; D gene: TRBD1; CDR3 DNA: TGCGCCAGCAGCTTGCGACAGGGGCACACCGGGGAGCTGTTTTTT; CDR3 protein: CASSLRQGHTGELFF
CDR3 length: 16; J gene: TRBJ2-2; V gene: TRBV2; clone size: NA; D gene: NA; CDR3 DNA: TGTGCCATCCATCGGTTAGCGAGGGTCGGCGCCGGGGAGCTGTTTTTT; CDR3 protein: CAIHRLARVGAGELFF
CDR3 length: 15; J gene: TRBJ1-6; V gene: TRBV6-5; clone size: NA; D gene: NA; CDR3 DNA: TGTGCCAGCAGCCGGGGGGCCAAAGTCGATTCACCCCTCCACTTT; CDR3 protein: CASSRGAKVDSPLHF
CDR3 length: 11; J gene: TRBJ2-2; V gene: TRBV7-9; clone size: few; D gene: NA; CDR3 DNA: TGTGCCACCAAGGGGGCCGGGGAGCTGTTTTTT; CDR3 protein: CATKGAGELFF
CDR3 length: 17; J gene: TRBJ2-7; V gene: TRBV4-2; clone size: few; D gene: NA; CDR3 DNA: TGTGCCAGCAGCCAAGGGTTAGAGGGTGAGGGCTCCTACGAGCAGTACTTC; CDR3 protein: CASSQGLEGEGSYEQYF
CDR3 length: 14; J gene: TRBJ2-7; V gene: TRBV7-9; clone size: NA; D gene: NA; CDR3 DNA: TGTGCCAGCAGCTTAGGCCCAAACTACTACGAGCAGTACTTC; CDR3 protein: CASSLGPNYYEQYF